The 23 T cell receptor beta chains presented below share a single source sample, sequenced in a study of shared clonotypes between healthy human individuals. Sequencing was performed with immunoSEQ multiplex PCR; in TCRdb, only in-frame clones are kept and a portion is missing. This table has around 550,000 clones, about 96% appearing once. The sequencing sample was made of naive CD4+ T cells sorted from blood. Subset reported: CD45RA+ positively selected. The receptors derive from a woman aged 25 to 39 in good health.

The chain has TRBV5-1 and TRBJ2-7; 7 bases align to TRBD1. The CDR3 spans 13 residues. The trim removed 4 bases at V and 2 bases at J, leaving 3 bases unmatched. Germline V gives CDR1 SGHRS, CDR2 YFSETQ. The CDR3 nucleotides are TGCGCCAGCAGCCATGACAGGGCCTACGAGCAGTACTTC. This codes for CASSHDRAYEQYF.

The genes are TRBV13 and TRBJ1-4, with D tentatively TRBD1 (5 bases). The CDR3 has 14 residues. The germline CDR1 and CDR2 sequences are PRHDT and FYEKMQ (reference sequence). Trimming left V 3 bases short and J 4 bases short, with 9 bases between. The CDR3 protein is CASSFRGNNEKLFF. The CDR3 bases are TGTGCCAGCAGCTTTCGGGGGAATAATGAAAAACTGTTTTTT.

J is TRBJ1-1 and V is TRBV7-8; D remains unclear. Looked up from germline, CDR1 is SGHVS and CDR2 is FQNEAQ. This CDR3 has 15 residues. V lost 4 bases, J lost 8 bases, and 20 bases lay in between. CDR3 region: CASSSSRTRAEEAFF. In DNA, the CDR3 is TGTGCCAGCAGCTCTAGTCGGACTAGAGCAGAAGAAGCTTTCTTT. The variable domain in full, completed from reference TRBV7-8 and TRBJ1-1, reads GAGVSQSPRYKVAKRGQDVALRCDPISGHVSLFWYQQALGQGPEFLTYFQNEAQLDKSGLPSDRFFAERPEGSVSTLKIQRTQQEDSAVYLCASSSSRTRAEEAFFGQGTRLTVV.

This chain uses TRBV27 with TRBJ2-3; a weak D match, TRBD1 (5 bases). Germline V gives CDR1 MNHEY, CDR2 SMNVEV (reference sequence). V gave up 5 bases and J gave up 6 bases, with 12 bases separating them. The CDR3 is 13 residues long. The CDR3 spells CASSNQGSDTQYF. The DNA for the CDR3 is TGTGCCAGCAGTAACCAGGGTTCGGATACGCAGTATTTT.

The CDR3 region is CAARQGYNQPQHF. For the CDR3, the DNA is TGTGCCGCCCGACAGGGGTACAATCAGCCCCAGCATTTT. The chain combines TRBV28 with TRBJ1-5; 8 nucleotides agree with TRBD1. Germline V gene data show CDR1 as MDHEN and CDR2 as SYDVKM. Unmatched junction bases numbered 6, after V lost 11 bases and J lost 3 bases. CDR3 length: 13 amino acids.

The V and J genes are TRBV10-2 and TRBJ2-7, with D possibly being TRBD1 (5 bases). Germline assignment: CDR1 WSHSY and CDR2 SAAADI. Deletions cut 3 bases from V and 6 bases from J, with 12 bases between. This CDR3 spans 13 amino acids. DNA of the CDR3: TGCGCCAGCAGTGAAGGCAGGGTTGGCGAGCAGTACTTC. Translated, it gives CASSEGRVGEQYF.

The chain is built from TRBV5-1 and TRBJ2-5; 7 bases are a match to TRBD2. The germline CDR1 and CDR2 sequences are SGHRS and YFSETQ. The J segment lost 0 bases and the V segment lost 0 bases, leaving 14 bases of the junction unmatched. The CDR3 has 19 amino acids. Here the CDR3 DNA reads TGCGCCAGCAGCTTGGTGGGAGGGCCCGGACTGACTAACCAAGAGACCCAGTACTTC. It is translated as CASSLVGGPGLTNQETQYF.

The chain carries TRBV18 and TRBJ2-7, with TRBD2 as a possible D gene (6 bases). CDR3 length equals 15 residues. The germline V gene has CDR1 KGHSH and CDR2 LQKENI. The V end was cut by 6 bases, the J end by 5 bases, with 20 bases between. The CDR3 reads CASSNGRGNSDEQYF. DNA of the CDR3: TGTGCCAGCTCGAACGGGAGAGGAAATAGCGACGAGCAGTACTTC.

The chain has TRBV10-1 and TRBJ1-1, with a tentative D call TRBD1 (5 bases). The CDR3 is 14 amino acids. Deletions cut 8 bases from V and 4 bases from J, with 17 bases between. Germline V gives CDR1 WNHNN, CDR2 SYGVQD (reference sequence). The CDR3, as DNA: TGCGCCAGCGGACATCGGCGGGAGGGCACTGAAGCTTTCTTT. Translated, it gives CASGHRREGTEAFF.

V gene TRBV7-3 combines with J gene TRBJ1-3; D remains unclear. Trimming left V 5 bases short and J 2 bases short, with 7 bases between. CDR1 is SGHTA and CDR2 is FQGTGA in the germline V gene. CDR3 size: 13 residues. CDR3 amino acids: CASSPDPGNTIYF. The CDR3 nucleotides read TGTGCCAGCAGCCCGGATCCTGGAAACACCATATATTTT.

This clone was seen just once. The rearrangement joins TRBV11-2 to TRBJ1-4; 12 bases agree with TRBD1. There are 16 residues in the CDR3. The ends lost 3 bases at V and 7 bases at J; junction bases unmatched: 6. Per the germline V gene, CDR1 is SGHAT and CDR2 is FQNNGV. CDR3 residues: CASSFGDRGRLEKLFF. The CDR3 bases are TGTGCCAGCAGCTTTGGGGACAGGGGGCGCCTTGAAAAACTGTTTTTT.

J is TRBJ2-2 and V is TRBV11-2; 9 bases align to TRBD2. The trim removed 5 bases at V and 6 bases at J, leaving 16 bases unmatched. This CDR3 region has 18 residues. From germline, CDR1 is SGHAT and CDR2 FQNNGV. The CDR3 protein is CASSPETAASGISGELFF. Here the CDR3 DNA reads TGTGCCAGCAGCCCGGAAACGGCGGCTAGCGGGATTTCCGGGGAGCTGTTTTTT.

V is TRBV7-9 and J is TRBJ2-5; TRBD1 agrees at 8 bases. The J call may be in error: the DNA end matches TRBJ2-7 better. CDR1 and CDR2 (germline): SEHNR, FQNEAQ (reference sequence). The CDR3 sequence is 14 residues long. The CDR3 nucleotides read TGTGCCAGCAGCTACCGACAGGGGCCCTACGAGCAGTACTTC. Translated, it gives CASSYRQGPYEQYF.

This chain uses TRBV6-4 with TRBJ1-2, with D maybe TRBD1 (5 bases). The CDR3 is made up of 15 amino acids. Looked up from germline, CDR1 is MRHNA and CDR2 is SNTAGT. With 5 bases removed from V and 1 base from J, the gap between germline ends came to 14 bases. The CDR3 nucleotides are TGTGCCAGCAGTAAAGAGGCCGGGGGTAACTATGGCTACACCTTC. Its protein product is CASSKEAGGNYGYTF.

Here the CDR3 reads CASSQVKDYGYTF. Written as DNA, the CDR3 is TGCGCCAGCAGCCAAGTTAAGGACTATGGCTACACCTTC. This chain joins TRBV4-1 and TRBJ1-2; no clear D. The germline V gene encodes CDR1 MGHRA and CDR2 YSYEKL. V was shortened by 1 base and J by 3 bases, with 6 bases between the two germline ends. The CDR3 has 13 residues.

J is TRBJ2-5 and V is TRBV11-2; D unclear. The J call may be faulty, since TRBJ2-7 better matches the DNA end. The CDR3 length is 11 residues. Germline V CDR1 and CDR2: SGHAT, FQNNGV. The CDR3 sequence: CASRGSNEQYF. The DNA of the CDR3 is TGTGCCAGCAGGGGTTCAAACGAGCAGTACTTC.

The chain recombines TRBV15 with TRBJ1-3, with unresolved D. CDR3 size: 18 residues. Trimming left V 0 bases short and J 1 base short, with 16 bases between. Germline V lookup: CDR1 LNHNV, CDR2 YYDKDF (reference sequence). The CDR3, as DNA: TGTGCCACCAGCAGAGACAGTGCTTACCCCGCATCTGGAAACACCATATATTTT. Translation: CATSRDSAYPASGNTIYF.

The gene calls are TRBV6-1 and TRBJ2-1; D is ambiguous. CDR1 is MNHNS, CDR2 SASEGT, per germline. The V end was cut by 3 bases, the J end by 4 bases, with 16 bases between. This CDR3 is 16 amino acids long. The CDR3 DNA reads TGTGCCAGCAGTGACGATGGCCCCGGATGGTACAATGAGCAGTTCTTC. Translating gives CASSDDGPGWYNEQFF.

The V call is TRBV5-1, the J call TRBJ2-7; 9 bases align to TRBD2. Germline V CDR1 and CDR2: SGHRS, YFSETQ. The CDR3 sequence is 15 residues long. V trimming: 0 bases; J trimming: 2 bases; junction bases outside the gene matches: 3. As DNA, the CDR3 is TGCGCCAGCAGCTTGGGCGGGGGGGGTCCCTACGAGCAGTACTTC. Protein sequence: CASSLGGGGPYEQYF.

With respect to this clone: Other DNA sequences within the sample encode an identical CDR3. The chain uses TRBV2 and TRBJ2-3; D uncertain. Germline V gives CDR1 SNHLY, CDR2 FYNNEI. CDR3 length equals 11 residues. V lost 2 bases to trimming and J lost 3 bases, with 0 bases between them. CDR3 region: CASSETDTQYF. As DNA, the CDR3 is TGTGCCAGCAGTGAAACAGATACGCAGTATTTT.

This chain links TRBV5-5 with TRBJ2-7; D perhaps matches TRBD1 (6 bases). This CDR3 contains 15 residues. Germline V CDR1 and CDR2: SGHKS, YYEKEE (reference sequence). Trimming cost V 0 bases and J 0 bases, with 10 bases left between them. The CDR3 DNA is TGTGCCAGCAGCTTGGTCCGGGGACACTCCTACGAGCAGTACTTC. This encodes CASSLVRGHSYEQYF.

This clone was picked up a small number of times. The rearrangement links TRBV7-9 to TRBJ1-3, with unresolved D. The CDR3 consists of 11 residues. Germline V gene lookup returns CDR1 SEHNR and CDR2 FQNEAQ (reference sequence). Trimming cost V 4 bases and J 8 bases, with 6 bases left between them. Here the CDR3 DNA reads TGTGCCAGCAGCTCAACATACACCATATATTTT. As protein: CASSSTYTIYF.

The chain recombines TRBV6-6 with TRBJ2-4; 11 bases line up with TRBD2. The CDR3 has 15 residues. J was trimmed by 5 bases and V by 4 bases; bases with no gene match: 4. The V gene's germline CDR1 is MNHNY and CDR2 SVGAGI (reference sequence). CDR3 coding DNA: TGTGCCAGCAGTTCCGTGGGACTAGCGGAAAACATTCAGTACTTC. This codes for CASSSVGLAENIQYF.